A single sample is the source of the 5 T cell receptor beta chains below, sequenced in a study of radiotherapy plus CTLA-4 blockade in lung cancer. TCRdb's table, derived via immunoSEQ multiplex PCR, lists solely in-frame clones and lacks some. The sample lists about 45,000 clones; roughly 67% were seen once. The sequencing used peripheral blood, collected from a patient treated with radiotherapy plus ipilimumab. The receptors come from a human donor with non-small cell lung cancer who had a partial response to radiotherapy plus ipilimumab.

This rearrangement joins TRBV4-3 to TRBJ1-6, with a tentative D call TRBD1 (6 bases). The V gene's germline CDR1 is LGHNA and CDR2 YSLEER. V gave up 0 bases and J gave up 3 bases, with 6 bases separating them. The CDR3 is 15 residues long. The CDR3 reads CASSQEDSYNSPLHF. For the CDR3, the DNA is TGCGCCAGCAGCCAAGAGGACAGCTATAATTCACCCCTCCACTTT.

V is TRBV29-1 and J is TRBJ2-1; 11 bases agree with TRBD2. Germline CDR1 reads SQVTM; CDR2 reads ANQGSEA. This CDR3 comprises 16 residues. The trim removed 4 bases at V and 7 bases at J, leaving 12 bases unmatched. CDR3: CSVVPYLAGGVNEQFF. CDR3 DNA: TGCAGCGTTGTCCCGTATTTAGCGGGAGGGGTGAATGAGCAGTTCTTC.

The rearrangement links TRBV5-1 to TRBJ2-2, with TRBD2 matching 13 bases. The CDR3 is 14 residues long. V gave up 4 bases and J gave up 8 bases; unmatched junction bases: 2. CDR1 SGHRS and CDR2 YFSETQ come from the germline V gene. In DNA form, the CDR3 reads TGCGCCAGCAGCACGGGACTAGCGGGAGGGGAGCTGTTTTTT. Translated, it gives CASSTGLAGGELFF. The variable domain in full, completed from reference TRBV5-1 and TRBJ2-2, reads KAGVTQTPRYLIKTRGQQVTLSCSPISGHRSVSWYQQTPGQGLQFLFEYFSETQRNKGNFPGRFSGRQFSNSRSEMNVSTLELGDSALYLCASSTGLAGGELFFGEGSRLTVL.

This clone appeared a few times. V is TRBV14 and J is TRBJ2-6; D perhaps matches TRBD1 (6 bases). Trimming pared 1 base from V and 1 base from J, leaving 8 bases between. The germline V gene has CDR1 SGHDN and CDR2 FVKESK. The CDR3 is 16 residues long. Here the CDR3 reads CASSQVRGSGANVLTF. CDR3 in DNA: TGTGCCAGCAGCCAAGTGAGGGGGTCTGGGGCCAACGTCCTGACTTTC.

The chain couples TRBV9 to TRBJ2-3, with TRBD2 matching 15 bases. With 5 bases clipped from V and 2 bases from J, the junction kept 9 bases outside the gene matches. The germline V gene encodes CDR1 SGDLS and CDR2 YYNGEE. This CDR3 comprises 18 residues. CDR3 residues: CASSSRTSGGANTDTQYF. The CDR3 DNA sequence: TGTGCCAGCAGTTCCAGGACTAGCGGGGGGGCTAACACAGATACGCAGTATTTT.